These 16 T cell receptor beta chains share one sample of origin, sequenced in a study of blood T cells in healthy people across ages. The authors ran a second PCR of roughly 6 to 12 cycles using a sample-barcoded 5' primer and a J-beta primer mix. TCRdb passed the 5' RACE reads through MiXCR, listing each CDR3 protein once. This sample has about 670,000 distinct CDR3 sequences, with about 51% found just once. The source material was blood. The receptors stem from a woman at least 80 years old in good health.

This clonotype was observed at least ten times. The chain couples TRBV3-1 to TRBJ2-5; D may be TRBD2 (6 bases). CDR3 length: 16 amino acids. Germline values: CDR1 LGHDT, CDR2 YNNKEL (reference sequence). The V gene lost 4 bases and the J gene lost 5 bases, with 20 bases spanning the gap. The DNA of the CDR3 is TGTGCCAGCAGCCGAAGCGGGCTTTACCCAGATGAGACCCAGTACTTC. It is translated as CASSRSGLYPDETQYF.

This clonotype was detected many times. V usage is TRBV20-1 and J usage is TRBJ2-7; 8 positions match TRBD1. The germline gives CDR1 DFQATT, CDR2 SNEGSKA (reference sequence). The CDR3 runs to 13 residues. The ends lost 4 bases at V and 2 bases at J; junction bases unmatched: 4. The chain's CDR3 is CSATNRGTYEQYF. Here the CDR3 DNA reads TGCAGTGCTACTAACAGGGGGACCTACGAGCAGTACTTC.

J is TRBJ2-7 and V is TRBV14; possibly TRBD1 for D (5 bases). V gave up 3 bases and J gave up 3 bases, with 18 bases separating them. The length of the CDR3 is 16 residues. CDR1 and CDR2 from the germline V gene are SGHDN and FVKESK. The CDR3 DNA is TGTGCCAGCAGCCACCCCAGCGCAGGGCTTGGCTACGAGCAGTACTTC. It specifies CASSHPSAGLGYEQYF.

The V gene is TRBV7-2, the J gene TRBJ2-5; D is perhaps TRBD2 (6 bases). The J call may not be correct, given that the DNA end is closer to TRBJ2-7. CDR1 is SGHTA and CDR2 is FQGNSA in the germline V gene. The CDR3 loop spans 14 amino acids. The CDR3 reads CASSLVTSSREQYF. The CDR3 DNA is TGTGCCAGCAGCTTAGTTACTAGCTCTCGCGAGCAGTACTTC.

A remark on this clonotype: One junction end disagrees with the germline gene, perhaps due to a read error. The CDR3 spells CTTRTGWYF. DNA of the CDR3: TGTACCACCAGGACTGGATGGTACTTC. This chain connects TRBV24-1 to TRBJ2-5, with D possibly TRBD2 on 5 matching bases. This CDR3 comprises 9 residues. Germline V gives CDR1 KGHDR, CDR2 SFDVKD.

The gene calls are TRBV15 and TRBJ2-1; unclear D gene. The germline gives CDR1 LNHNV, CDR2 YYDKDF (reference sequence). This CDR3 comprises 15 residues. Between the trimmed V and J ends, which lost 1 base and 2 bases, there was a span of 9 bases. The CDR3 spells CATSRGAATYNEQFF. The CDR3 DNA reads as TGTGCCACCAGCAGAGGTGCAGCGACCTACAATGAGCAGTTCTTC.

This clonotype occurred many times. The chain couples TRBV25-1 to TRBJ2-3; 8 bases fit TRBD2. Germline loops: CDR1 MGHDK, CDR2 SYGVNS. CDR3 length: 15 amino acids. Trimming cost V 5 bases and J 2 bases; bases outside gene matches: 6. The CDR3 here is CASSPAGGHTDTQYF. The CDR3 nucleotides read TGTGCCAGCAGTCCTGCGGGGGGACACACAGATACGCAGTATTTT.

With regard to this clonotype: A much larger clone differs by one base, so this may be a read error. The rearrangement joins TRBV5-1 to TRBJ2-5, with D perhaps TRBD1 (5 bases). The CDR3 spans 13 residues. V lost 4 bases and J lost 11, with 18 bases in between. Germline CDR1 and CDR2: SGHRS and YFSETQ. The CDR3 region is CASSGKGNNEQYF. CDR3 bases: TGCGCCAGCAGCGGCAAGGGGAACAATGAGCAGTACTTC.

In this sample, this clonotype turned up many times. The gene calls are TRBV12-3 or TRBV12-4 and TRBJ2-7; 9 bases are shared with TRBD1. The CDR3 consists of 15 residues. Unmatched junction bases numbered 11, after V lost 6 bases and J lost 5 bases. The CDR3 DNA follows: TGTGCCAGCAGCGCTCCCGGGACAGGGAGCAACGAGCAGTACTTC. This gives the protein CASSAPGTGSNEQYF.

The J gene is TRBJ2-2, the V gene TRBV7-2; a possible D gene is TRBD2 (5 bases). This CDR3 has 16 residues. Germline CDR1 and CDR2: SGHTA and FQGNSA. The germline V and J ends were trimmed by 1 base and 6 bases, with 15 bases remaining between them. The DNA for the CDR3 is TGTGCCAGCAGCTTAGTGGCGGCTAGCACCCCCGGGGAGCTGTTTTTT. This codes for CASSLVAASTPGELFF.

As concerns this clonotype: It may be a read error: a sequence one base away is much more abundant. The chain employs TRBV20-1 and TRBJ2-1, with 8 positions matching TRBD2. This CDR3 is 16 amino acids long. CDR1 DFQATT and CDR2 SNEGSKA come from the germline V gene (reference sequence). DNA for the CDR3: TGCAGTGTTAGAGGAGCAGCGGGGGACTCCTACAATGAGCAGTTCTTC. Translation gives CSVRGAAGDSYNEQFF.

The rearrangement joins TRBV6-2 or TRBV6-3 to TRBJ2-7, with D unresolved. CDR3 length: 12 amino acids. V was pared by 5 bases and J by 7 bases, with 12 bases between. CDR1 is MNHEY and CDR2 is SVGEGT in the germline V gene. The CDR3 sequence is CASSPRSDEQYF. The CDR3 nucleotides read TGTGCCAGCAGTCCAAGATCGGATGAGCAGTACTTC.

Note on this clonotype: A much larger clone differs by one base, so this may be a read error. The chain joins TRBV7-9 to TRBJ2-5; possibly TRBD2 for D (6 bases). Germline V gene data show CDR1 as SEHNR and CDR2 as FQNEAQ (reference sequence). CDR3 length equals 16 residues. The ends were cut back, 5 bases at V and 2 bases at J, with 18 bases in the middle. The CDR3 reads CASSPRLIADQETQYF. The CDR3, as DNA: TGTGCCAGCAGCCCGCGGTTAATAGCGGATCAAGAGACCCAGTACTTC.

The chain recombines TRBV21-1 with TRBJ1-5; whether TRBD1, the table's D call, matches the DNA was not checked. TRBV21-1 constitutes a pseudogene. The CDR3 loop spans 14 amino acids. As DNA, the CDR3 is TGTGCCAGCAGCAACCGGGACAGAGGTCAGCCCCAGCATTTT. Translation gives CASSNRDRGQPQHF.

This chain connects TRBV27 to TRBJ2-1, with D possibly being TRBD1 or TRBD2 (5 bases each). Trimming stripped 10 bases from V and 5 bases from J, with 12 bases between. The CDR3 has 12 residues. The germline V gene encodes CDR1 MNHEY and CDR2 SMNVEV (reference sequence). The CDR3 loop is CATGTTHNEQFF. DNA of the CDR3: TGTGCCACCGGGACCACCCACAATGAGCAGTTCTTC.

Remarks on this clonotype: A much more abundant neighbour one base away suggests this may be a read error. The chain employs TRBV29-1 and TRBJ2-7, with unresolved D. The germline V gene encodes CDR1 SQVTM and CDR2 ANQGSEA. V lost 1 base to trimming and J lost 7 bases, with 14 bases between them. This CDR3 is 13 amino acids long. CDR3 DNA sequence: TGCAGCGTTGAAGGTAGTGCCTACAATGAGCAGTACTTC. Residues: CSVEGSAYNEQYF.